This T cell receptor (beta chain) was documented in a study of OX40 agonist ivuxolimab in advanced cancers. Study context: While on treatment, patients had intravenous ivuxolimab at 0.01 to 10 mg/kg every 2 weeks. Head and neck, renal cell, melanoma or hepatocellular carcinoma were the cancers that dose-escalation patients had. Previous treatment with anti-PD-1, anti-PD-L1 or anti-CTLA-4 therapy was allowed; under 50% had received some.

This CDR3 has 14 amino acids. The germline V gene encodes CDR1 SGHNT and CDR2 YENEEA. V lost 4 bases to trimming and J lost 5 bases; unmatched junction nucleotides: 6. The assay was immunoSEQ multiplex PCR, and TCRdb's table has in-frame clones only and misses some. Of about 88,000 clones in the sample, about 87% were seen once. The study sampled blood at baseline, cycle 4 day 1, and cycle 7 day 1. The clonotype originates from an adult with an advanced solid tumor such as melanoma, head and neck, liver or kidney cancer. The gene calls are TRBV11-3 and TRBJ2-5, with TRBD1 identical over 8 bases. This specimen was CD4+ or CD8+ T cells sorted from blood, taken in a trial of the OX40 agonist ivuxolimab. This chain's CDR3 is CASSSGQATETQYF. The DNA of the CDR3 is TGTGCCAGCAGCTCGGGACAGGCCACCGAGACCCAGTACTTC.